A single T cell receptor (beta chain) is shown here with its context. The data derive from a study of CD8 T cells in ankylosing spondylitis. Germline assignment: CDR1 LNHNV and CDR2 YYDKDF (reference sequence). V shed 5 bases and J shed 5 bases, with 16 bases lying between them. CDR3 size: 15 residues. Quantitative 5'-RACE was performed with molecular barcodes, and it yielded the TCR beta libraries. TCRdb reprocessed the 5' RACE reads via MiXCR and lists one record per CDR3 protein. The data hold 300,000 to 400,000 distinct CDR3 sequences, with 20% observed a single time. The chain combines TRBV15 with TRBJ2-1; TRBD2 is a possible D gene (7 bases). This TCR was sampled from a male donor with ankylosing spondylitis or in good health (not recorded which). Sequencing was carried out using blood, either unsorted or a sorted T cell fraction (not recorded which). The CDR3 region is CATSPRLAGDNEQFF. The CDR3 nucleotides are TGTGCCACCAGCCCTCGACTAGCAGGGGACAATGAGCAGTTCTTC.